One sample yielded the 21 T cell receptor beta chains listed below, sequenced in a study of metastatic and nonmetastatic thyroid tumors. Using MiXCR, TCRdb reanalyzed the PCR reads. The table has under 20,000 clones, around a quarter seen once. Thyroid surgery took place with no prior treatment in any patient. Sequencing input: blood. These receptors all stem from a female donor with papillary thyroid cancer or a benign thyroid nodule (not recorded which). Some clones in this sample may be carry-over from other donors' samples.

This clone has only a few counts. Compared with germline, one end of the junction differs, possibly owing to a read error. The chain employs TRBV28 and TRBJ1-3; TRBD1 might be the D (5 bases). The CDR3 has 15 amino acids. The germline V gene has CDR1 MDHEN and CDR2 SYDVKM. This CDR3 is CANSLGGLPGSTIYF. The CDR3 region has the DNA TGTGCCAACAGTCTGGGGGGTTTACCTGGAAGCACCATATATTTT. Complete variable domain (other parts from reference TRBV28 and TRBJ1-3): DVKVTQSSRYLVKRTGEKVFLECVQDMDHENMFWYRQDPGLGLRLIYFSYDVKMKEKGDIPEGYSVSREKKERFSLILESASTNQTSMYLCANSLGGLPGSTIYFGEGSWLTVV.

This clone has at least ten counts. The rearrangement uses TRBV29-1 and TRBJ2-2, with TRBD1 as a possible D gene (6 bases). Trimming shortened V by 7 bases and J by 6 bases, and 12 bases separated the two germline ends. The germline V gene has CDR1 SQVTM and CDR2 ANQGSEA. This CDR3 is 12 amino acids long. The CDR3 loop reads CSGRTGPGELFF. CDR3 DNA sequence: TGCAGCGGCCGAACAGGGCCCGGGGAGCTGTTTTTT.

The CDR3 loop is CSAIIQYTEAFF. Here the CDR3 DNA reads TGCAGTGCTATTATACAATACACTGAAGCTTTCTTT. The rearrangement joins TRBV20-1 to TRBJ1-1, with D unresolved. This CDR3 contains 12 residues. Looked up from germline, CDR1 is DFQATT and CDR2 is SNEGSKA (reference sequence). Trimming shortened V by 4 bases and J by 3 bases, and 9 bases separated the two germline ends.

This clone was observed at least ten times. CDR3 DNA: TGCGCCAGCCGAATGGGGACAGGGATAACGCAGCCCCAGCATTTT. This sequence encodes CASRMGTGITQPQHF. This sequence joins TRBV5-1 and TRBJ1-5; 9 nucleotides align to TRBD1. Germline CDR1 reads SGHRS; CDR2 reads YFSETQ. The CDR3 is made up of 15 amino acids. V lost 7 bases, J lost 7 bases, and 12 bases stayed unmatched. Looking up the rest from reference TRBV5-1 and TRBJ1-5 gives the full variable domain: KAGVTQTPRYLIKTRGQQVTLSCSPISGHRSVSWYQQTPGQGLQFLFEYFSETQRNKGNFPGRFSGRQFSNSRSEMNVSTLELGDSALYLCASRMGTGITQPQHFGDGTRLSIL.

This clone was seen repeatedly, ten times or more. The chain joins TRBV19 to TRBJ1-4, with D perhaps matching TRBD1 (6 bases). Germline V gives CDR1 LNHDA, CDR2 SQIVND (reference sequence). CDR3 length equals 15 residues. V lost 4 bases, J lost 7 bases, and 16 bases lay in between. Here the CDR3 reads CASSTGGGGTEKLFF. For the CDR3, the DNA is TGTGCCAGTAGTACCGGGGGAGGGGGGACTGAAAAACTGTTTTTT.

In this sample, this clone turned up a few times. This chain's CDR3 is CASSFGTDSPLHF. The DNA of the CDR3 is TGTGCCAGCAGTTTCGGGACAGATTCACCCCTCCACTTT. This sequence joins TRBV27 and TRBJ1-6; 7 bases fit TRBD1. Germline V lookup: CDR1 MNHEY, CDR2 SMNVEV (reference sequence). There are 13 residues in the CDR3. Trimming took 3 bases from V and 8 from J; bases not matched to a gene: 1.

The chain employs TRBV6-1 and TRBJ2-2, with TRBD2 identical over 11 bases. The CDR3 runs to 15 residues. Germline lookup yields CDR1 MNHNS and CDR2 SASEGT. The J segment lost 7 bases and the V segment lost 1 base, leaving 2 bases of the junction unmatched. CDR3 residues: CASSEVLAGGGELFF. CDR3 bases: TGTGCCAGCAGTGAAGTGCTAGCGGGAGGCGGGGAGCTGTTTTTT.

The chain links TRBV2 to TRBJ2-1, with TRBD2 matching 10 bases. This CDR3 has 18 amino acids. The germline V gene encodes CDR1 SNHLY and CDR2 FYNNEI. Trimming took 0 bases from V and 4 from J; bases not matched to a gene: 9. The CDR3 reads CASSEALGRTSGYNEQFF. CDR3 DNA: TGTGCCAGCAGTGAAGCGCTTGGGAGGACTAGCGGTTACAATGAGCAGTTCTTC.

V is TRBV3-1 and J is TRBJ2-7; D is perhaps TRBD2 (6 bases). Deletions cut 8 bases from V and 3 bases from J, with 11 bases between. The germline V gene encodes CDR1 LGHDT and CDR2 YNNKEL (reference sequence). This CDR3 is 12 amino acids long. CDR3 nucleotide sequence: TGTGCCAGCCGCGGGACGGACTACGAGCAGTACTTC. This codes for CASRGTDYEQYF.

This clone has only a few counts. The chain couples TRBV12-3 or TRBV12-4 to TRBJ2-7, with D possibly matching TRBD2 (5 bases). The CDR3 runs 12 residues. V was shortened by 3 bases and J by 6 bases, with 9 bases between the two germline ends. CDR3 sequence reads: CASSFSESEQYF. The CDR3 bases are TGTGCCAGCAGTTTTAGCGAGAGCGAGCAGTACTTC.

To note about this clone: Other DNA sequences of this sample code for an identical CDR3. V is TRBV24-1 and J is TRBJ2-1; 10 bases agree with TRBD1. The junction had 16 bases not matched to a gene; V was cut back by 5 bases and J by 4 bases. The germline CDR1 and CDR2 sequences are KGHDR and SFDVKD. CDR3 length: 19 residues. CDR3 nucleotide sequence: TGTGCCACCAGTGCCGGGACAGGGGCACCCGGGTTTCTTTACAATGAGCAGTTCTTC. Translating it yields CATSAGTGAPGFLYNEQFF.

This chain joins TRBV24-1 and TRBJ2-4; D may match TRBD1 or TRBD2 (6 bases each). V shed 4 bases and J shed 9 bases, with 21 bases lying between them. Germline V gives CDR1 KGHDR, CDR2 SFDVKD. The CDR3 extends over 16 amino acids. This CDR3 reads CATSDKGHAGGGIQYF. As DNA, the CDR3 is TGTGCCACCAGTGACAAGGGACACGCAGGAGGGGGCATTCAGTACTTC.

The CDR3 sequence is CASSLGTSGDNEQFF. The CDR3 DNA follows: TGTGCCAGCAGCTTAGGGACTAGCGGAGACAATGAGCAGTTCTTC. The rearrangement joins TRBV11-3 to TRBJ2-1; 10 nucleotides align to TRBD2. CDR1 and CDR2 (germline): SGHNT, YENEEA. The CDR3 has 15 amino acids. The V gene end was trimmed by 1 base and the J gene end by 5 bases; junction bases not matched to a gene: 2.

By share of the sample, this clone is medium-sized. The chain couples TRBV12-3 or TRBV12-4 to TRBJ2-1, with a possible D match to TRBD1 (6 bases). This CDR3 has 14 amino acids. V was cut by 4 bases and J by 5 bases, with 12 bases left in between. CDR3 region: CASSSPRGNNEQFF. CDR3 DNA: TGTGCCAGCAGTTCCCCCAGGGGTAACAATGAGCAGTTCTTC.

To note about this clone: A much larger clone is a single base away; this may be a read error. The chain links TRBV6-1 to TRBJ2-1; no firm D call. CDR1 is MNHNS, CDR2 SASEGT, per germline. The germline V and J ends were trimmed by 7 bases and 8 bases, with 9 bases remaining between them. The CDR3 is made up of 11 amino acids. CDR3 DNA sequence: TGTGCCAGCATCCGTAGTGATGAGCAGTTCTTC. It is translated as CASIRSDEQFF.

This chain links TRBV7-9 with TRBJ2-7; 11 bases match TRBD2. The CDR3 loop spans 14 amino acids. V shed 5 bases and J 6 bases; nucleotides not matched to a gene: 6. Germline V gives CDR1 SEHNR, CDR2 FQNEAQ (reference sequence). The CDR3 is CASSKLAGVGEQYF. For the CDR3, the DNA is TGTGCCAGCAGCAAACTAGCGGGAGTCGGCGAGCAGTACTTC.

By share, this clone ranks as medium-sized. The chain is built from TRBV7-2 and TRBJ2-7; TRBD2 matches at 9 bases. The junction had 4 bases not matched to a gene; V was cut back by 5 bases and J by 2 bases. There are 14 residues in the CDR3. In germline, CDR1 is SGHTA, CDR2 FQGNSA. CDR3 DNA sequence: TGTGCCAGCAGCCCTAGCGGGATCACCTACGAGCAGTACTTC. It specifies CASSPSGITYEQYF. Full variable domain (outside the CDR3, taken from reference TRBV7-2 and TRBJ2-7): GAGVSQSPSNKVTEKGKDVELRCDPISGHTALYWYRQSLGQGLEFLIYFQGNSAPDKSGLPSDRFSAERTGGSVSTLTIQRTQQEDSAVYLCASSPSGITYEQYFGPGTRLTVT.

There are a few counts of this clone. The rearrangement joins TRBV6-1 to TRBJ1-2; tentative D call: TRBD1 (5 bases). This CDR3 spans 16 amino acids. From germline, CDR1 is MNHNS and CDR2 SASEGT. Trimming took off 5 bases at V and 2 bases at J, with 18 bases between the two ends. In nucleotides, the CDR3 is TGTGCCAGCAGTCCTTCCCTGATGGGGGGAAACTATGGCTACACCTTC. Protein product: CASSPSLMGGNYGYTF.

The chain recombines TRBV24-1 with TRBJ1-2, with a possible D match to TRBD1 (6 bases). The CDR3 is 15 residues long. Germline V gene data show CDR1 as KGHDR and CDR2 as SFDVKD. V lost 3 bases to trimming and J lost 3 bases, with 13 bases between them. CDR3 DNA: TGTGCCACCAGTGATCCCGTCAGGGGATACTATGGCTACACCTTC. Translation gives CATSDPVRGYYGYTF.

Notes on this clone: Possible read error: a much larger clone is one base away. The CDR3 reads CSVAQGGRGTDTQYF. CDR3 sequence (DNA): TGCAGCGTTGCGCAGGGGGGCCGGGGCACAGATACGCAGTATTTT. The chain couples TRBV29-1 to TRBJ2-3; possible D gene TRBD1, 7 bases. Germline assignment: CDR1 SQVTM and CDR2 ANQGSEA. The V end lost 4 bases, the J end lost 1 base, and 15 bases lay between the germline ends. This CDR3 comprises 15 residues.

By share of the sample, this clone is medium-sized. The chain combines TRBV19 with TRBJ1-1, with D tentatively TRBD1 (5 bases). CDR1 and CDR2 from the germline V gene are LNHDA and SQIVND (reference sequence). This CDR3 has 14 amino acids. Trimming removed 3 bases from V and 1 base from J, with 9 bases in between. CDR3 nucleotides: TGTGCCAGTAGTATTTATGGACAGAACACTGAAGCTTTCTTT. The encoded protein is CASSIYGQNTEAFF.